This T cell receptor beta chain was retrieved from a study of neurological immune-mediated disorders. The study, taken as a whole, reports: The study found the most TCR clonal expansion in HTLV-1-associated myelopathy and the least in multiple sclerosis, below healthy controls.

The CDR3 has 12 amino acids. V dropped 5 bases and J dropped 7 bases, with 11 bases sitting between them. The germline V gene has CDR1 SGHAT and CDR2 FQNNGV. TCRdb ran MiXCR on the 5' RACE reads and lists one entry per CDR3 protein. The sample includes more than 40,000 distinct CDR3 sequences, around 2.9% of them seen just once. There are many counts of this clonotype. Its antigen is currently unknown. This chain uses TRBV11-2 with TRBJ1-2, with D perhaps TRBD1 (6 bases). The clonotype originates from a woman between 45 and 60 years old with multiple sclerosis. The sequencing input was PBMCs. The CDR3 reads CASSPNRAGYTF. The CDR3 nucleotides read TGTGCCAGCAGCCCAAACAGGGCTGGCTACACCTTC.